This is a list of T cell receptor beta chains from one sample in a study of cytomegalovirus exposure and HLA in healthy donors. This table comes from immunoSEQ multiplex PCR, and its TCRdb copy is limited to in-frame clones, with some not included. Of tens of thousands of clones detected, roughly 94% appear once; the ten largest clones hold approximately 6%. Sequenced sample: PBMCs. Receptors were obtained from a woman between 18 and 29 years old in good health and CMV-seropositive. The CDR3 runs from the conserved cysteine through the conserved F or W. The order of the fields is CDR3 length, J gene, V gene, CDR3 protein.

>15|TRBJ2-7|TRBV18
CASSPGQGGAYEQYF
>11|TRBJ1-5|TRBV10-1
CASVSGQPQHF
>16|TRBJ2-3|TRBV7-3
CASSLYSGTATDTQYF
>13|TRBJ2-1|TRBV6-6
CASSYSRYNEQFF
>13|TRBJ2-7|TRBV7-2
CASSSTGVYEQYF
>16|TRBJ2-7|TRBV15
CATSRDRGISSYEQYF
>14|TRBJ2-1|TRBV7-8
CASSFAGGPNEQFF
>17|TRBJ2-6|TRBV4-1
CASSRTFSGPRANVLTF
>14|TRBJ1-1|TRBV7-6
CASSPRGWNTEAFF
>16|TRBJ2-5|TRBV5-1
CASSPFRTSGQETQYF
>13|TRBJ2-7|TRBV28
CASRDGTAYEQYF
>16|TRBJ2-7|TRBV27
CASSPGGPSTLYEQYF
>11|TRBJ2-1|TRBV20-1
CSASSGNEQFF
>13|TRBJ1-2|TRBV5-6
CASSLGQSYGYTF
>14|TRBJ2-2|TRBV2
CASTLGGDTGELFF
>15|TRBJ2-7|TRBV19
CASSRGRSSGYEQYF
>19|TRBJ1-5|TRBV11-2
CASSPGTRGSMGGNQPQHF
>14|TRBJ2-7|TRBV5-4
CASSLDSKSYEQYF
>16|TRBJ1-4|TRBV7-5
CARTNRGGSTNEKLFF
>16|TRBJ1-4|TRBV9
CASSVGGATTNEKLFF
>14|TRBJ2-1|TRBV5-1
CASSQGPLGGEQFF
>14|TRBJ2-7|TRBV5-1
CASRVIGDRYEQYF
>14|TRBJ2-2|TRBV27
CASRRIPYPGELFF
>14|TRBJ1-4|TRBV7-2
CASSPSDSYEKLFF